This T cell receptor beta chain was captured in a study of T cells in Graves' hyperthyroidism and ophthalmopathy. Study-wide background: Staff took peripheral blood when the initial diagnosis was made, before any treatment began.

Many counts were recorded for this clonotype. RNA transcripts provided the source from which TCR beta CDR3 regions were amplified. HTBI primers drove first-round RT-PCR of the TCR CDR3. Using its own MiXCR run on the multiplex PCR reads, TCRdb lists one record per CDR3 protein. The table shows about 320,000 distinct CDR3 sequences, with roughly 17% occurring only once. The germline V and J ends were trimmed by 6 bases and 2 bases, with 12 bases remaining between them. This CDR3 contains 14 residues. Germline CDR1 reads LNHNV; CDR2 reads YYDKDF (reference sequence). This chain uses TRBV15 with TRBJ2-3; a weak D match, TRBD2 (6 bases). The TCR originated in a man aged 25-45 years with Graves' hyperthyroidism. Sequenced input: blood. CDR3 region: CATRGRRDTDTQYF. CDR3 in DNA: TGTGCCACCAGGGGTCGGCGGGACACAGATACGCAGTATTTT.